This T cell receptor (beta chain) emerged from a study of immune cell composition in non-small cell lung cancer. The method was immunoSEQ multiplex PCR; TCRdb's version includes in-frame clones alone and lacks a portion of them. The repertoire holds 3,000 or so clones, roughly four fifths seen once, with 9.5% to 12% in the top ten. Germline values: CDR1 MDHEN, CDR2 SYDVKM. Trimming shortened V by 4 bases and J by 2 bases, and 11 bases separated the two germline ends. The CDR3 covers 14 residues. This same sample was also taken into another study, of CD4 T cells in lung cancer. That source adds: Aged 60 to 69, patients had adenocarcinoma or squamous cell carcinoma.

This receptor was identified in a human donor with non-small cell lung cancer. The sequenced material came from lung tumor tissue. This chain connects TRBV28 to TRBJ1-1; D unresolved. The CDR3 sequence: CASSSFAQNTEAFF. CDR3 coding DNA: TGTGCCAGCAGTTCCTTTGCACAAAACACTGAAGCTTTCTTT.